This TCR beta chain was retrieved from a study of cytomegalovirus exposure and HLA in healthy donors. Across the whole study: HLA-typed donors were the source of about 85 million unique TCRs, which an early data release held. Study-level results: Reports credit the classifier with highly specific, highly sensitive diagnosis of cytomegalovirus status.

A remark on this clone: Its antigen is undetermined.

The CDR3 extends over 15 amino acids. Germline CDR1 reads ENHRY; CDR2 reads SYGVKD. V dropped 3 bases and J dropped 0; count of bases not matched to a gene: 0. PCR amplification relied on 60 Vbeta primers (plus 13 Jbeta primers). Clones were read by immunoSEQ multiplex PCR, and TCRdb kept only the in-frame ones, dropping some. The table records fewer than 200,000 clones, less than 85% of them present only once. The sequencing input was PBMCs. This TCR derives from a man aged 60-69 years in good health and CMV-seronegative. V gene TRBV10-3 combines with J gene TRBJ1-3; 9 bases fit TRBD1. This CDR3 is CAISEQGASGNTIYF. CDR3 in DNA: TGTGCCATCAGTGAACAGGGGGCCTCTGGAAACACCATATATTTT.